These 27 T cell receptor beta chains share one sample of origin, sequenced in a study of CD8 T cells in ankylosing spondylitis (dated by TCRdb to 2016 to 2017). Findings and caveats that apply to the study as a whole: A TCR beta motif of about 8 highly homologous amino acid variants appeared characteristic of blood from ankylosing spondylitis patients.

The library was made by 5' RACE. The listed sequencing device is Illumina HiSeq 2500. TCRdb applied fastp at Q25 and MiXCR to the public reads, then kept only in-frame beta chains. All rows with the same CDR3 protein become a single entry with the most common DNA and genes. For this sample the table gives 400,000 or so distinct CDR3 sequences, of which 20% to 30% were detected only once. The ten largest account for about 0.89% of the sample. Their recognized antigens are unknown. The sequenced material came from blood, either unsorted or a sorted T cell fraction (not recorded which). The source is a male donor with ankylosing spondylitis.

The rearrangement joins TRBV5-1 to TRBJ1-1, with D possibly being TRBD1 (5 bases). From germline, CDR1 is SGHRS and CDR2 YFSETQ. V lost 2 bases and J 4 bases, leaving 18 bases between the germline ends. This CDR3 is built from 16 residues. Written as DNA, the CDR3 is TGCGCCAGCAGCTTAATCCCGGAGAAGGGGAGCACTGAAGCTTTCTTT. It specifies CASSLIPEKGSTEAFF.

The V gene is TRBV2, the J gene TRBJ1-5; D might be TRBD1 (6 bases). This CDR3 comprises 16 residues. The germline V gene has CDR1 SNHLY and CDR2 FYNNEI. V was shortened by 2 bases and J by 9 bases, with 20 bases between the two germline ends. Here the CDR3 DNA reads TGTGCCAGCAGTGAATCCCTTTCACAGGGATTCTCGCCCCAGCATTTT. Translating it yields CASSESLSQGFSPQHF.

This clonotype appeared a few times. The chain recombines TRBV20-1 with TRBJ2-2; D is unclear. V was pared by 0 bases and J by 5 bases, with 10 bases between. In germline, CDR1 is DFQATT, CDR2 SNEGSKA (reference sequence). The CDR3 length is 14 residues. The CDR3 nucleotides are TGCAGTGCTAGAGATCCCAGATCTACCGGGGAGCTGTTTTTT. The encoded protein is CSARDPRSTGELFF.

The chain employs TRBV12-3 or TRBV12-4 and TRBJ1-5; a possible D gene is TRBD1 (5 bases). V shed 9 bases and J shed 2 bases, with 11 bases lying between them. The CDR3 loop spans 13 amino acids. The CDR3 DNA reads as TGTGCCAGTAGGAGGGGCCGCAATCAGCCCCAGCATTTT. This encodes CASRRGRNQPQHF.

Turning to this clonotype: The junction shows a germline mismatch at one end, possibly a read error. The chain combines TRBV7-9 with TRBJ2-1; 7 bases match TRBD2. The CDR3 is 12 residues long. The V gene's germline CDR1 is SEHNR and CDR2 FQNEAQ (reference sequence). DNA for the CDR3: TGTGCCAGCAGCTCGGAAAAGCGGGACGCCTACTTC. This encodes CASSSEKRDAYF.

V is TRBV5-1 and J is TRBJ1-2, with D possibly matching TRBD1 (5 bases). This CDR3 region has 16 residues. Germline CDR1 SGHRS, CDR2 YFSETQ. Trimming took 2 bases from V and 2 from J, leaving 16 bases between them. CDR3 protein: CASSFTGQPINYGYTF. Written as DNA, the CDR3 is TGCGCCAGCAGCTTTACTGGACAACCGATAAACTATGGCTACACCTTC.

This clonotype has more than one count but fewer than ten. CDR3 sequence: CASSANGGTGELFF. CDR3 DNA sequence: TGTGCCAGCAGCGCAAATGGGGGAACCGGGGAGCTGTTTTTT. The chain combines TRBV12-3 or TRBV12-4 with TRBJ2-2; D may be TRBD1 or TRBD2 (5 bases each). Trimming shortened V by 6 bases and J by 5 bases, and 13 bases separated the two germline ends. This CDR3 is built from 14 residues.

This clonotype occurred a few times. The chain is built from TRBV29-1 and TRBJ1-1; D is unclear. CDR3 size: 13 residues. V was clipped by 1 base and J by 1 base, with 7 bases between them. Germline lookup yields CDR1 SQVTM and CDR2 ANQGSEA. The CDR3 nucleotides are TGCAGCGTTGAAGGAGCGGGGAACACTGAAGCTTTCTTT. Residues: CSVEGAGNTEAFF.

The chain couples TRBV11-2 to TRBJ2-1; TRBD2 matches 15 bases. The CDR3 sequence is 16 residues long. The junction had 6 bases not matched to a gene; V was cut back by 5 bases and J by 7 bases. Germline loops: CDR1 SGHAT, CDR2 FQNNGV. The CDR3 DNA sequence: TGTGCCAGCAGCCTCGGGACTAGCGGGAGGAGGAATGAGCAGTTCTTC. It encodes CASSLGTSGRRNEQFF.

This clonotype was seen only a few times. The chain uses TRBV5-1 and TRBJ2-1; possibly TRBD1 for D (6 bases). The CDR3 runs to 13 residues. Germline V CDR1 and CDR2: SGHRS, YFSETQ. The ends were cut back, 5 bases at V and 8 bases at J, with 14 bases in the middle. The DNA for the CDR3 is TGCGCCAGCAGATTTACAGGGTCCGATGAGCAGTTCTTC. It codes for CASRFTGSDEQFF.

This clonotype was seen a handful of times. The chain is built from TRBV25-1 and TRBJ1-2; D unclear. The CDR3 has 12 amino acids. Germline loops: CDR1 MGHDK, CDR2 SYGVNS. With 7 bases removed from V and 7 bases from J, the gap between germline ends came to 13 bases. As DNA, the CDR3 is TGTGCCAGCATAGGGTCGGGTGGTGGCTACACCTTC. Its protein product is CASIGSGGGYTF.

This sequence joins TRBV20-1 and TRBJ2-3; 10 bases are a match to TRBD2. The CDR3 totals 13 residues. Germline CDR1 DFQATT, CDR2 SNEGSKA (reference sequence). Trimming removed 4 bases from V and 3 bases from J; junction bases left unmatched: 1. The CDR3 DNA reads TGCAGTGCTATACTAGCGGGAACAGATACGCAGTATTTT. Its protein is CSAILAGTDTQYF.

This clonotype was observed many times. This chain joins TRBV7-2 and TRBJ2-5; 9 bases map to TRBD2. J was trimmed by 5 bases and V by 3 bases; bases with no gene match: 4. The CDR3 consists of 14 residues. Germline V CDR1 and CDR2: SGHTA, FQGNSA. As DNA, the CDR3 is TGTGCCAGCAGCTTTATAGCGGGAGTTGAGACCCAGTACTTC. It specifies CASSFIAGVETQYF.

The genes are TRBV10-3 and TRBJ2-1; the match to TRBD2 covers 10 bases. The V and J ends lost 5 bases and 2 bases, in that order; junction bases with no gene match: 3. The V gene's germline CDR1 is ENHRY and CDR2 SYGVKD. This CDR3 is built from 15 residues. CDR3 loop: CAISQSGGAYNEQFF. The CDR3 DNA is TGTGCCATCAGTCAAAGCGGGGGGGCCTACAATGAGCAGTTCTTC.

This clonotype was counted ten times or more. The rearrangement links TRBV7-2 to TRBJ2-2; no firm D call. Trimming shortened V by 5 bases and J by 1 base, and 5 bases separated the two germline ends. CDR3 length equals 13 residues. Germline CDR1 reads SGHTA; CDR2 reads FQGNSA. The CDR3 coding sequence is TGTGCCAGCAGCCGAAGGAACACCGGGGAGCTGTTTTTT. Translating gives CASSRRNTGELFF. Filled out from reference TRBV7-2 and TRBJ2-2, the complete variable domain reads GAGVSQSPSNKVTEKGKDVELRCDPISGHTALYWYRQSLGQGLEFLIYFQGNSAPDKSGLPSDRFSAERTGGSVSTLTIQRTQQEDSAVYLCASSRRNTGELFFGEGSRLTVL.

The chain couples TRBV6-1 to TRBJ2-2, with TRBD2 matching 9 bases. CDR1 MNHNS and CDR2 SASEGT come from the germline V gene. V was pared by 6 bases and J by 7 bases, with 9 bases of the junction left unmatched. The CDR3 extends over 15 amino acids. CDR3 region: CASRTTSGHGGELFF. CDR3 bases: TGTGCCAGCAGAACCACTAGCGGGCATGGCGGGGAGCTGTTTTTT.

The CDR3 loop reads CASSLAGQGPNEQFF. Here the CDR3 DNA reads TGTGCCAGCAGCTTAGCGGGACAGGGCCCCAATGAGCAGTTCTTC. The chain recombines TRBV11-2 with TRBJ2-1; 9 bases agree with TRBD1. The CDR3 is 15 residues long. The J segment lost 6 bases and the V segment lost 1 base, leaving 4 bases of the junction unmatched. Per germline, CDR1 SGHAT and CDR2 FQNNGV.

The chain combines TRBV4-1 with TRBJ2-7; the match to TRBD2 covers 7 bases. V lost 0 bases and J lost 7; bases outside the gene matches: 15. Germline V gene sequence: CDR1 MGHRA, CDR2 YSYEKL. CDR3 size: 17 residues. CDR3 sequence reads: CASSQERELAPSREQYV. The CDR3, as DNA: TGCGCCAGCAGCCAAGAGAGGGAACTAGCGCCTTCTAGGGAGCAGTACGTC.

The gene calls are TRBV30 and TRBJ1-1, with unresolved D. This CDR3 spans 14 amino acids. V was clipped by 2 bases and J by 3 bases, with 13 bases between them. Germline V gives CDR1 GTSNPN, CDR2 SVGIG (reference sequence). CDR3 nucleotide sequence: TGTGCCTGGAGTTGGCCCCCGGAACACACTGAAGCTTTCTTT. Residues: CAWSWPPEHTEAFF.

In its sample, this clonotype was seen a few times. This chain joins TRBV18 and TRBJ2-1; D unclear. CDR3 size: 15 residues. The V end lost 10 bases, the J end lost 4 bases, and 20 bases lay between the germline ends. CDR1 and CDR2 (germline): KGHSH, LQKENI. The CDR3 is CATSGAFGTYNEQFF. CDR3 nucleotide sequence: TGTGCCACCTCTGGCGCGTTTGGCACATACAATGAGCAGTTCTTC.

The gene calls are TRBV5-1 and TRBJ2-7, with TRBD1 matching over 8 bases. Germline CDR1 SGHRS, CDR2 YFSETQ. The CDR3 loop spans 14 amino acids. J lost 3 bases, V lost 4 bases, and 6 bases had no gene match. The CDR3 coding sequence is TGCGCCAGCAGCAGGGGACAGGCCTTCTACGAGCAGTACTTC. Its translation is CASSRGQAFYEQYF.

In this sample, this clonotype turned up a few times. The V call is TRBV7-9, the J call TRBJ2-1, with D unclear. Trimming removed 5 bases from V and 6 bases from J, with 14 bases in between. The CDR3 loop spans 14 amino acids. Germline CDR1 and CDR2: SEHNR and FQNEAQ (reference sequence). CDR3 bases: TGTGCCAGCAGCCCAAGCCTCCTGGGCAATGAGCAGTTCTTC. Encoded protein: CASSPSLLGNEQFF.

Only a few counts were recorded for this clonotype. The chain is built from TRBV3-1 and TRBJ2-2; D not resolved. Germline lookup yields CDR1 LGHDT and CDR2 YNNKEL (reference sequence). This CDR3 has 14 amino acids. Trimming took off 0 bases at V and 5 bases at J, with 7 bases between the two ends. CDR3 region: CASSQDGQTGELFF. The CDR3 nucleotides are TGTGCCAGCAGCCAAGATGGTCAGACCGGGGAGCTGTTTTTT.

In its sample, this clonotype was seen a few times. This chain links TRBV24-1 with TRBJ2-5; D gene unclear. The CDR3 length is 10 residues. CDR1 KGHDR and CDR2 SFDVKD come from the germline V gene. V was clipped by 7 bases and J by 5 bases, with 4 bases between them. CDR3 sequence: CATRAETQYF. CDR3 bases: TGTGCCACCAGGGCGGAGACCCAGTACTTC.

This chain uses TRBV11-3 with TRBJ2-3, with D tentatively TRBD1 (5 bases). Trimming left V 4 bases short and J 5 bases short, with 13 bases between. In germline, CDR1 is SGHNT, CDR2 YENEEA. The CDR3 is 14 amino acids. The CDR3 sequence is CASSSRVFGDTQYF. CDR3 bases: TGTGCCAGCAGCTCCAGGGTTTTCGGAGATACGCAGTATTTT.

The chain carries TRBV7-8 and TRBJ2-3; 14 bases fit TRBD2. The length of the CDR3 is 17 residues. The ends lost 1 base at V and 6 bases at J; junction bases unmatched: 6. Germline V CDR1 and CDR2: SGHVS, FQNEAQ. CDR3 region: CASSLGGLAGDPDTQYF. The CDR3 nucleotides read TGTGCCAGCAGCTTAGGGGGACTAGCGGGAGATCCGGATACGCAGTATTTT.

The chain employs TRBV20-1 and TRBJ2-7; 10 nucleotides align to TRBD2. This CDR3 spans 14 amino acids. From germline, CDR1 is DFQATT and CDR2 SNEGSKA (reference sequence). Unmatched junction bases numbered 1, after V lost 0 bases and J lost 2 bases. DNA for the CDR3: TGCAGTGCTAGAGAGCTAGCGGGGGCCTACGAGCAGTACTTC. Its translation: CSARELAGAYEQYF.